These 10 T cell receptor beta chains share one sample of origin, sequenced in a study of neurological immune-mediated disorders (dated by TCRdb to between 2018 and 2021). Receptor amplification or capture employed 5' RACE. Sequencing took place on an Illumina HiSeq 2500. In TCRdb, the public reads were trimmed at Q25 with fastp and aligned with MiXCR, with productive beta chains retained. Records with the same CDR3 protein are collapsed into one entry carrying the most frequent genes and DNA. In this sample the table shows about 80,000 distinct CDR3 sequences, 5.8% of which occur a single time. The top ten clonotypes cover roughly 8.6% of the sample. The time point label for this specimen denotes: longitudinal time-point 2. The sample was PBMCs. These receptors were taken from an older woman with multiple sclerosis.

This clonotype was counted ten times or more. The rearrangement uses TRBV10-3 and TRBJ1-4; 9 bases map to TRBD1. V dropped 3 bases and J dropped 5; count of bases not matched to a gene: 10. Germline CDR1 ENHRY, CDR2 SYGVKD. The CDR3 consists of 17 residues. The CDR3, as DNA: TGTGCCATCAGTGACGCCTCGACAGGGGGAGGAAATGAAAAACTGTTTTTT. This encodes CAISDASTGGGNEKLFF.

This clonotype was counted many times. The chain uses TRBV5-1 and TRBJ2-7; D is perhaps TRBD1 (5 bases). Per the germline V gene, CDR1 is SGHRS and CDR2 is YFSETQ. The V end lost 4 bases, the J end lost 7 bases, and 18 bases lay between the germline ends. The CDR3 is made up of 14 amino acids. The CDR3 DNA reads TGCGCCAGCAGCGCCGACCCCCAGGGTGGTGAGCAGTACTTC. This codes for CASSADPQGGEQYF.

The sample holds many counts of this clonotype. The V gene is TRBV5-1, the J gene TRBJ1-1; D is ambiguous. This CDR3 is 13 amino acids long. Trimming stripped 5 bases from V and 0 bases from J, with 8 bases between. Germline V gene lookup returns CDR1 SGHRS and CDR2 YFSETQ. CDR3 DNA sequence: TGCGCCAGCAGTTATATCGTGAACACTGAAGCTTTCTTT. It specifies CASSYIVNTEAFF.

V is TRBV7-9 and J is TRBJ1-3; D gene uncertain. The germline V gene encodes CDR1 SEHNR and CDR2 FQNEAQ (reference sequence). The CDR3 totals 14 residues. V lost 5 bases to trimming and J lost 3 bases, with 11 bases between them. The CDR3 loop reads CASSPDGIGNTIYF. The CDR3 nucleotides are TGTGCCAGCAGCCCCGACGGGATTGGAAACACCATATATTTT.

This clonotype was detected many times. This sequence joins TRBV5-6 and TRBJ1-2, with D unclear. The germline CDR1 and CDR2 sequences are SGHDT and YYEEEE. V was cut by 0 bases and J by 4 bases, with 10 bases left in between. This CDR3 contains 14 residues. CDR3 coding DNA: TGTGCCAGCAGCTTGGGGAGTTCAAGCTATGGCTACACCTTC. It translates to CASSLGSSSYGYTF.

The CDR3 region is CASSLFLGRSGGERTEAFF. The CDR3 DNA sequence: TGTGCCAGCAGCTTATTTTTAGGCCGGTCGGGGGGCGAGCGCACTGAAGCTTTCTTT. V and J are TRBV7-6 and TRBJ1-1; possibly TRBD1 for D (6 bases). The V and J ends lost 2 bases and 4 bases respectively, with 26 bases between them. The CDR3 runs to 19 residues. CDR1 and CDR2 from the germline V gene are SGHVS and FNYEAQ.

This chain joins TRBV5-8 and TRBJ2-3; D remains ambiguous. The CDR3 runs 12 residues. Germline V CDR1 and CDR2: SGHTS, YDEGEE. Between the trimmed V and J ends, which lost 2 bases and 4 bases, there was a span of 5 bases. CDR3 sequence reads: CASSFRPDTQYF. CDR3 coding DNA: TGTGCCAGCAGCTTCCGCCCAGATACGCAGTATTTT. Complete variable domain (other parts from reference TRBV5-8 and TRBJ2-3): EAGVTQSPTHLIKTRGQQATLRCSPISGHTSVYWYQQALGLGLQFLLWYDEGEERNRGNFPPRFSGRQFPNYSSELNVNALELEDSALYLCASSFRPDTQYFGPGTRLTVL.

The rearrangement links TRBV5-5 to TRBJ2-3, with 7 bases matching TRBD1. The V segment lost 3 bases and the J segment 5 bases; nucleotides outside the gene matches: 6. Per germline, CDR1 SGHKS and CDR2 YYEKEE (reference sequence). This CDR3 comprises 14 residues. This CDR3 reads CASSYRGLVDTQYF. In DNA form, the CDR3 reads TGTGCCAGCAGCTACAGGGGATTGGTAGATACGCAGTATTTT.

This clonotype was picked up many times. CDR3 bases: TGTGCCAGCAGGGGACAGGGGATGAGGGCAGATACGCAGTATTTT. As protein: CASRGQGMRADTQYF. The V and J genes are TRBV2 and TRBJ2-3, with 10 nucleotides matching TRBD1. Trimming took 6 bases from V and 4 from J; bases not matched to a gene: 7. In germline, CDR1 is SNHLY, CDR2 FYNNEI. This CDR3 has 15 amino acids.

In this sample, this clonotype turned up many times. The V and J genes are TRBV20-1 and TRBJ1-1; TRBD1 matches at 7 bases. This CDR3 has 14 residues. The germline CDR1 and CDR2 sequences are DFQATT and SNEGSKA (reference sequence). After removal of 7 bases from V and 4 bases from J, the junction contained 12 bases not matched to a gene. CDR3 bases: TGCAGTGGGACAAAAGCTAGACAGGGCACTGAAGCTTTCTTT. Translated: CSGTKARQGTEAFF.